This TCR beta chain is drawn from a study of shared clonotypes between healthy human individuals. Whole-study results and caveats: Depth was large, yet rarefaction showed that sorted-subset sequencing was incomplete. Among non-shared clonotypes, generation probabilities were lower than among those shared by all four donors. Sequencing depth was predicted to influence how clonotypes are shared among donors.

The germline V gene encodes CDR1 KGHSH and CDR2 LQKENI. The CDR3 totals 13 residues. The trim removed 8 bases at V and 9 bases at J, leaving 3 bases unmatched. As concerns this clone: The target antigen is unknown.

Produced via immunoSEQ multiplex PCR; TCRdb's table is partial and in-frame only. The table includes about a million clones, around 80% detected once. The chain combines TRBV18 with TRBJ1-6; 11 nucleotides align to TRBD1. Material: memory CD4+ T cells sorted from blood. Subset here: CD45RA-negative fraction. The source of this sequence is a man between 18 and 35 years old in good health. CDR3 in amino acids: CASRTGGSSPLHF. The CDR3 DNA reads as TGTGCCAGCCGGACAGGGGGCAGTTCACCCCTCCACTTT.